This T cell receptor beta chain was obtained from a study of post-analysis software for immune sequencing data. The overall study: Included among the disease courses, which were recorded for the cohort, were relapsing-remitting, secondary progressive and progressive-relapsing multiple sclerosis. Study-level points and caveats: By F measure, samples from a shared preparation batch strongly co-clustered. Relative to controls, patients with multiple sclerosis showed significantly lower normalized Chao1 diversity.

Researchers reported that TCR beta cDNA libraries carried unique molecular identifiers. The source material, about 0.9 to 11 million T cells, gave rise to 400,000 to 550,000 cDNA molecules. TCRdb re-derived calls from the PCR reads in MiXCR, one entry per CDR3 protein. The repertoire holds under 200,000 distinct CDR3 sequences, with around 30% as singletons. This clonotype came up a few times. Its target is unknown. Sequencing used blood. This TCR was recovered from a girl aged 2-17 years with multiple sclerosis.

The CDR3: CASSQTAGYGYTF. For the CDR3, the DNA is TGTGCCAGCAGCCAAACCGCGGGTTATGGCTACACCTTC. The rearrangement links TRBV7-8 to TRBJ1-2; no definite D call. V was cut by 5 bases and J by 5 bases, with 12 bases left in between. CDR1 is SGHVS, CDR2 FQNEAQ, per germline. This CDR3 has 13 residues.